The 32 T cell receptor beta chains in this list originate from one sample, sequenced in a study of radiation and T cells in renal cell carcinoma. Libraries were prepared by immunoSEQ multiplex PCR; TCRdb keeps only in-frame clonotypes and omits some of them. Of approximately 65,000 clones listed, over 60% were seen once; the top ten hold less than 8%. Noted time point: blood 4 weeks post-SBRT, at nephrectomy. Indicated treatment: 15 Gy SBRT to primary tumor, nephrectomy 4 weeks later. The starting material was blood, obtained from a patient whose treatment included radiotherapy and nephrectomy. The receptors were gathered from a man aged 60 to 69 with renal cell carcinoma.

CDR3 loop: CASSHGGQPQHF. The CDR3 coding sequence is TGTGCCAGCAGCCATGGGGGACAGCCCCAGCATTTT. This chain links TRBV5-4 with TRBJ1-5; D may be TRBD1 (5 bases). CDR1 and CDR2 (germline): SGHNT, YYREEE (reference sequence). The CDR3 sequence is 12 residues long. V was clipped by 4 bases and J by 7 bases, with 9 bases between them. Full variable domain (remainder filled in from reference TRBV5-4 and TRBJ1-5): ETGVTQSPTHLIKTRGQQVTLRCSSQSGHNTVSWYQQALGQGPQFIFQYYREEENGRGNFPPRFSGLQFPNYSSELNVNALELDDSALYLCASSHGGQPQHFGDGTRLSIL.

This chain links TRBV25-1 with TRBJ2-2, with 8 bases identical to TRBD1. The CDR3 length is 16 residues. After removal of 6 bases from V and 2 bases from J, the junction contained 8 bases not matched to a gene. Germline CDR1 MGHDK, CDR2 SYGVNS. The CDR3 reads CASRPLGTGNTGELFF. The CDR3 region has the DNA TGTGCCAGCAGGCCCCTCGGGACAGGCAACACCGGGGAGCTGTTTTTT.

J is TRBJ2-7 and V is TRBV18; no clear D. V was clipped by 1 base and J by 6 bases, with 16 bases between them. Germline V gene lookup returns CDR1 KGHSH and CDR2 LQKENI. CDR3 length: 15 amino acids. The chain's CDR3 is CASSPRPKTGAEQYF. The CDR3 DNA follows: TGTGCCAGCTCACCACGACCGAAGACCGGCGCCGAGCAGTACTTC.

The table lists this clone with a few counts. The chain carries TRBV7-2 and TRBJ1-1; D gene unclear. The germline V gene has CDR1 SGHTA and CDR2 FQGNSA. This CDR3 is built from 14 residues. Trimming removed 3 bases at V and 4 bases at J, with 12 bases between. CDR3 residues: CASSFFGFGTEAFF. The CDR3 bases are TGTGCCAGCAGCTTCTTTGGCTTTGGCACTGAAGCTTTCTTT.

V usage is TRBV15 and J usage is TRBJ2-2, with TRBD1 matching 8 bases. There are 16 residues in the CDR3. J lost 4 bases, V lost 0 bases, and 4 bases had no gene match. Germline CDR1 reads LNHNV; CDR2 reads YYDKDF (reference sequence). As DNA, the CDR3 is TGTGCCACCAGCAGAGAGCAGGGGGCCGGCACCGGGGAGCTGTTTTTT. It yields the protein CATSREQGAGTGELFF. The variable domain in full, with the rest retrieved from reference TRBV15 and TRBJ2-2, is DAMVIQNPRYQVTQFGKPVTLSCSQTLNHNVMYWYQQKSSQAPKLLFHYYDKDFNNEADTPDNFQSRRPNTSFCFLDIRSPGLGDTAMYLCATSREQGAGTGELFFGEGSRLTVL.

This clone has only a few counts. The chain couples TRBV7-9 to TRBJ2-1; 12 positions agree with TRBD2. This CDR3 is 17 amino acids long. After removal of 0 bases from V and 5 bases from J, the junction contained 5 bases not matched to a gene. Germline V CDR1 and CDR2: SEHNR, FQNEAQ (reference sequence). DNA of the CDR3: TGTGCCAGCAGCTTAGCGCTAGCGGGGGGGACAAACAATGAGCAGTTCTTC. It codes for CASSLALAGGTNNEQFF.

CDR3 residues: CASSLVRGASTDTQYF. CDR3 coding DNA: TGCGCCAGCAGCTTGGTACGGGGGGCAAGCACAGATACGCAGTATTTT. The genes are TRBV5-1 and TRBJ2-3, with D possibly matching TRBD2 (7 bases). The V end lost 0 bases, the J end lost 0 bases, and 11 bases lay between the germline ends. CDR1 is SGHRS and CDR2 is YFSETQ in the germline V gene. The CDR3 is made up of 16 amino acids.

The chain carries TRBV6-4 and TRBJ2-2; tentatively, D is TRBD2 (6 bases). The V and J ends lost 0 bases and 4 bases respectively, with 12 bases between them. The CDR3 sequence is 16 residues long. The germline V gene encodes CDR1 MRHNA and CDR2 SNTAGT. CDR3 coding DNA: TGTGCCAGCAGTGACTCGGGACTTTCGACCACCGGGGAGCTGTTTTTT. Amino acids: CASSDSGLSTTGELFF.

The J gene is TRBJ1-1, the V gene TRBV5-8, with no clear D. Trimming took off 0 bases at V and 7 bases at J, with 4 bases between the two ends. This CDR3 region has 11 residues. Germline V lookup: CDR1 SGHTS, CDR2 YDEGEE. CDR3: CASSLVFEAFF. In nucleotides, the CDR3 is TGTGCCAGCAGCTTGGTGTTTGAAGCTTTCTTT.

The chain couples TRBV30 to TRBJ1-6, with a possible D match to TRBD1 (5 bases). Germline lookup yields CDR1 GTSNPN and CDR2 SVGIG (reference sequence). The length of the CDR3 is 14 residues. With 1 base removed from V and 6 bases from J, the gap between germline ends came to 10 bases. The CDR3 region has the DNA TGTGCCTGGAGTGCCTACGGGGGTAATTCACCCCTCCACTTT. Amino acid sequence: CAWSAYGGNSPLHF.

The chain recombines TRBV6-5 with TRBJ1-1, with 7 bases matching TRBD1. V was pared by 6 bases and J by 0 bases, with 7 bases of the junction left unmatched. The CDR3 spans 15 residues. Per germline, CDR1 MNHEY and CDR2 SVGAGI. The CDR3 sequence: CASSWDRLMNTEAFF. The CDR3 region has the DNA TGTGCCAGCAGCTGGGACAGATTAATGAACACTGAAGCTTTCTTT.

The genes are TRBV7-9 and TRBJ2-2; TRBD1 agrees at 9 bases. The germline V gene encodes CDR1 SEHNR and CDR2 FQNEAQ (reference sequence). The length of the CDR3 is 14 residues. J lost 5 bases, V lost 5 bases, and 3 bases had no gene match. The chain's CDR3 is CASSPDRGTGELFF. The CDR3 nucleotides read TGTGCCAGCAGCCCAGACAGGGGGACCGGGGAGCTGTTTTTT.

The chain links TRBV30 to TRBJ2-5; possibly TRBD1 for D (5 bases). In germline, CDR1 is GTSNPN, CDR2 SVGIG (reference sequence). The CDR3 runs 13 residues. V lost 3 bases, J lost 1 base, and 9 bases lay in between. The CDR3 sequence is CAWRKTAQETQYF. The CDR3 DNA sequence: TGTGCCTGGAGAAAGACAGCCCAAGAGACCCAGTACTTC.

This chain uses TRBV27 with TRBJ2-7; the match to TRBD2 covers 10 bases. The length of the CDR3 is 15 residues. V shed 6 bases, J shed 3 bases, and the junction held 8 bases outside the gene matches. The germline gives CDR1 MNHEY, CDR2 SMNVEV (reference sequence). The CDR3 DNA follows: TGTGCCAGCAGCAGAGAGCGGGGGGGCCTCTACGAGCAGTACTTC. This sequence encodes CASSRERGGLYEQYF.

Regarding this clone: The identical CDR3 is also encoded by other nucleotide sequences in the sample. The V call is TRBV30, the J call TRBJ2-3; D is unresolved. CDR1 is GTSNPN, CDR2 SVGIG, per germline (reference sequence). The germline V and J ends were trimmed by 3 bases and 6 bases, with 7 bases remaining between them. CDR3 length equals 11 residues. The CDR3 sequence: CAWSLGDTQYF. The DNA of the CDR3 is TGTGCCTGGAGCTTAGGCGATACGCAGTATTTT.

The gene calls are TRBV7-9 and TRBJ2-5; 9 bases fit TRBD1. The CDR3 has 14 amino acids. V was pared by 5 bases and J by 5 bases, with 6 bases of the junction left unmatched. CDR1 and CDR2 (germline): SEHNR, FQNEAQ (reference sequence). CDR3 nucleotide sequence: TGTGCCAGCAGCCCCGGGACAGGGAGGGAGACCCAGTACTTC. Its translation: CASSPGTGRETQYF.

This chain's CDR3 is CASSLLSSGTYEQYF. The DNA for the CDR3 is TGCGCCAGCAGCTTGTTATCTAGCGGAACCTACGAGCAGTACTTC. The rearrangement uses TRBV5-1 and TRBJ2-7; 7 nucleotides match TRBD2. Germline lookup yields CDR1 SGHRS and CDR2 YFSETQ. V lost 1 base, J lost 2 bases, and 6 bases stayed unmatched. The length of the CDR3 is 15 residues.

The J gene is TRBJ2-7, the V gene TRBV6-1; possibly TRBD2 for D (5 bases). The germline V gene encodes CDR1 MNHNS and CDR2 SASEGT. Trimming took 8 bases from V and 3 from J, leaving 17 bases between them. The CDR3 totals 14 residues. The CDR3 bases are TGTGCCAGCCTTGAGGGTAGCAGGAGCTACGAGCAGTACGTC. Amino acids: CASLEGSRSYEQYV.

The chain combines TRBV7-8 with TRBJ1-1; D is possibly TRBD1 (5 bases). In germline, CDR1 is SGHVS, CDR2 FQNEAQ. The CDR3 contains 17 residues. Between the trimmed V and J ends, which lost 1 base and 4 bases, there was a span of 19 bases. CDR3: CASSLDLPGRGVTEAFF. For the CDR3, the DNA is TGTGCCAGCAGCTTAGATTTGCCGGGACGGGGGGTCACTGAAGCTTTCTTT.

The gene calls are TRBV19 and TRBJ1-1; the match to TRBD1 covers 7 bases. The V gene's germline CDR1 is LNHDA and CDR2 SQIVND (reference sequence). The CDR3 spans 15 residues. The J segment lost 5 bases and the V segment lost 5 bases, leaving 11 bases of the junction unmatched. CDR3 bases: TGTGCCAGTAGTGGAGGGGGCTTGAAGGAAACTGAAGCTTTCTTT. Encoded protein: CASSGGGLKETEAFF. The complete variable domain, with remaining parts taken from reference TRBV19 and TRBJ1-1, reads DGGITQSPKYLFRKEGQNVTLSCEQNLNHDAMYWYRQDPGQGLRLIYYSQIVNDFQKGDIAEGYSVSREKKESFPLTVTSAQKNPTAFYLCASSGGGLKETEAFFGQGTRLTVV.

CDR3 bases: TGCGCCAGCAGCTTACAGGCGTACACAGATACGCAGTATTTT. It codes for CASSLQAYTDTQYF. The genes are TRBV5-1 and TRBJ2-3; a weak D match, TRBD1 (5 bases). Germline assignment: CDR1 SGHRS and CDR2 YFSETQ. V was cut by 2 bases and J by 2 bases, with 9 bases left in between. The CDR3 runs to 14 residues.

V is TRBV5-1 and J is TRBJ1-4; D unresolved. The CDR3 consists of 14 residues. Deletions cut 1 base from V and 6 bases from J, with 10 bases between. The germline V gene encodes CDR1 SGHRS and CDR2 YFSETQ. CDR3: CASSLSAGDEKLFF. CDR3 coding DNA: TGCGCCAGCAGCTTGAGTGCCGGGGATGAAAAACTGTTTTTT.

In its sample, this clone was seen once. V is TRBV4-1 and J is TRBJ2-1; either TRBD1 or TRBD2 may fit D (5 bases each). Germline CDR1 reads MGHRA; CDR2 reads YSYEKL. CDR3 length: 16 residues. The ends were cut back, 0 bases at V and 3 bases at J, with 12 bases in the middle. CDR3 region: CASSQDGNQGYNEQFF. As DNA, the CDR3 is TGCGCCAGCAGCCAAGACGGGAACCAGGGCTACAATGAGCAGTTCTTC.

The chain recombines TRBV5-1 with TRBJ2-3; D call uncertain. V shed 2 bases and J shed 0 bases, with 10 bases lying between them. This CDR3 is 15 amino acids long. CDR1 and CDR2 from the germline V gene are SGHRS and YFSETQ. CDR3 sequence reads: CASSFSDGSTDTQYF. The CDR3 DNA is TGCGCCAGCAGCTTCTCGGACGGGAGCACAGATACGCAGTATTTT. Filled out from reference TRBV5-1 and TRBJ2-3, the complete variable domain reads KAGVTQTPRYLIKTRGQQVTLSCSPISGHRSVSWYQQTPGQGLQFLFEYFSETQRNKGNFPGRFSGRQFSNSRSEMNVSTLELGDSALYLCASSFSDGSTDTQYFGPGTRLTVL.

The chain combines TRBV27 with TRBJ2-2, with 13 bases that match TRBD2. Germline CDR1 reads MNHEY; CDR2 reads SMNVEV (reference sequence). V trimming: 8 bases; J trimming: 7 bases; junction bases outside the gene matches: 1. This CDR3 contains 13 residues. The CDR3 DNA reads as TGTGCCAGCGGACTAGCGGGGGACGGGGAGCTGTTTTTT. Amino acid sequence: CASGLAGDGELFF.

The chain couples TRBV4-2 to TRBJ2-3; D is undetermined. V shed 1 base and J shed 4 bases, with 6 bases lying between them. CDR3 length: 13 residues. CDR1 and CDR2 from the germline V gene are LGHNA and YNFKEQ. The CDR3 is CASSQGPPDTQYF. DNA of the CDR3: TGTGCCAGCAGCCAAGGGCCCCCAGATACGCAGTATTTT.

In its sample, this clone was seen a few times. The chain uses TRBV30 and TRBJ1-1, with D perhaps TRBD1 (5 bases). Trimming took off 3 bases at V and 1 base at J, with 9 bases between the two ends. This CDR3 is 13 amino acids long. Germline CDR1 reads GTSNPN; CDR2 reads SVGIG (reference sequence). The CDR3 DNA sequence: TGTGCCTGGAGACCGAGGGGGAACACTGAAGCTTTCTTT. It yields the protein CAWRPRGNTEAFF.

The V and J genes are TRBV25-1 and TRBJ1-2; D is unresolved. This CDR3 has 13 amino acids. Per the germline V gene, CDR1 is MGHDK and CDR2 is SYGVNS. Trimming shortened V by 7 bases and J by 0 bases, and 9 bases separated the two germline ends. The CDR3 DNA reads TGTGCCAGCACTACAGAGACTAACTATGGCTACACCTTC. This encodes CASTTETNYGYTF.

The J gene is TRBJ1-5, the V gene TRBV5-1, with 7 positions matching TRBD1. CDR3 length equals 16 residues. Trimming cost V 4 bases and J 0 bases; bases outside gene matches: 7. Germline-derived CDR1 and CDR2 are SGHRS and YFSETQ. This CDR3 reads CASSPRQGYSNQPQHF. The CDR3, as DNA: TGCGCCAGCAGCCCGAGACAGGGTTATAGCAATCAGCCCCAGCATTTT. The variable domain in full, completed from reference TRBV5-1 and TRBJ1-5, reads KAGVTQTPRYLIKTRGQQVTLSCSPISGHRSVSWYQQTPGQGLQFLFEYFSETQRNKGNFPGRFSGRQFSNSRSEMNVSTLELGDSALYLCASSPRQGYSNQPQHFGDGTRLSIL.

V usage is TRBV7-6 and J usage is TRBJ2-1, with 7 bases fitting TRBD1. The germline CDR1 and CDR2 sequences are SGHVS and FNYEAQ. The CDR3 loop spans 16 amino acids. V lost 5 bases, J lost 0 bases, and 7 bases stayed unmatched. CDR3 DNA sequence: TGTGCCAGCAGCCCACTAAGGGGGCCCTCCTACAATGAGCAGTTCTTC. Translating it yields CASSPLRGPSYNEQFF.

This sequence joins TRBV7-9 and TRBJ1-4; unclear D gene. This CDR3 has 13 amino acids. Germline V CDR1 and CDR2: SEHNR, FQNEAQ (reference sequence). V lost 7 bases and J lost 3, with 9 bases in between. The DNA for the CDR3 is TGTGCCAGCACCCCCGTCTCTAATGAAAAACTGTTTTTT. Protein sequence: CASTPVSNEKLFF.

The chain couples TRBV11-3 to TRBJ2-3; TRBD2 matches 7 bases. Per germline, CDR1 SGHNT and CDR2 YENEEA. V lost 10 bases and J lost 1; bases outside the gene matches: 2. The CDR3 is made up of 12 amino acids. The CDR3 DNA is TGTGCCACCACTAGCGGCACAGATACGCAGTATTTT. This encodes CATTSGTDTQYF.